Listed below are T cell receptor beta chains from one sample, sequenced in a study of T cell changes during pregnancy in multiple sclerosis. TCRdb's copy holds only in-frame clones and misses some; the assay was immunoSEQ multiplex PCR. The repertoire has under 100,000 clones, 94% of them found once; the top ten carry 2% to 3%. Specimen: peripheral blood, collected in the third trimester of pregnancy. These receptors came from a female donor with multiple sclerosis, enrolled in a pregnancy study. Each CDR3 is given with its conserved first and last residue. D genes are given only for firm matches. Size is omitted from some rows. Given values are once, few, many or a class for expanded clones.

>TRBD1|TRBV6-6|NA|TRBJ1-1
TGTGCCAGCAGTTACCGACAGGGAATGGGTAACACTGAAGCTTTCTTT
CASSYRQGMGNTEAFF
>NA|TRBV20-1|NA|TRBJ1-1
TGCAGTGCTAGAGACGACTTTGAAGCTTTCTTT
CSARDDFEAFF
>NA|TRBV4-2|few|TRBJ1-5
TGTGCCAGCAGCCAAGAGGGGGCTAATCAGCCCCAGCATTTT
CASSQEGANQPQHF
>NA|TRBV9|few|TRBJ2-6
TGTGCCAGCAGCGCAACTGAGGGGGCTGGGGCCAACGTCCTGACTTTC
CASSATEGAGANVLTF
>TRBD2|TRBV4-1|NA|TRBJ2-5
TGCGCCAGCAGCCAAGGGGGAGGGGAAGAGACCCAGTACTTC
CASSQGGGEETQYF
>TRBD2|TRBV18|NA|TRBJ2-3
TGTGCCAGCTCGCGTGGAGCGGGGGGAGGCACAGATACGCAGTATTTT
CASSRGAGGGTDTQYF
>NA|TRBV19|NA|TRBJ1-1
TGTGCCAGTAGACAGGGCCCTATGATCGGTGAAGCTTTCTTT
CASRQGPMIGEAFF
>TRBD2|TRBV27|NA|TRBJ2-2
TGTGCCAGCAGTTTTCTAGCGGGGAATCAGGCCGGGGAGCTGTTTTTT
CASSFLAGNQAGELFF
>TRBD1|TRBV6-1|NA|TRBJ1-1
TGTGCCAGCAGTGATTCGGACAGGCCTCCGGGGGCCACTGAAGCTTTCTTT
CASSDSDRPPGATEAFF
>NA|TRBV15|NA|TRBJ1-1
TGTGCCACCAGCATACCCTCACAGGGTAATGAAGCTTTCTTT
CATSIPSQGNEAFF
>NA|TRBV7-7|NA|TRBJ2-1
TGTGCTAGCAGCCCGGGGGTAGGGTCCTACAATGAGCAGTTCTTC
CASSPGVGSYNEQFF
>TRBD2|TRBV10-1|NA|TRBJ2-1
TGCGCCAGCAGTGAGTGGTCTAGCGGGGCATACAATGAGCAGTTCTTC
CASSEWSSGAYNEQFF
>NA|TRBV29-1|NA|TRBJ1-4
TGCAGCGCCGCTCGCTTTGGGGGGAGCAATGAAAAACTGTTTTTT
CSAARFGGSNEKLFF
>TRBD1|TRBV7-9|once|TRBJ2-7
TGTGCCAGCAGCCCTTGGGGACAGGGGGACCACGAGCAGTACTTC
CASSPWGQGDHEQYF
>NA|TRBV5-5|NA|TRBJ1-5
TGTGCCAGTTCGAGGGCCGGGGGCAATCAGCCCCAGCATTTT
CASSRAGGNQPQHF
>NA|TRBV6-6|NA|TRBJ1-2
TGTGCCAGCAGCCGGGGTACTAACTATGGCTACACCTTC
CASSRGTNYGYTF
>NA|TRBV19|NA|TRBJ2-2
TGTGCCAGTAGCAACAGGGTGAAATCCGGGGAGCTGTTTTTT
CASSNRVKSGELFF
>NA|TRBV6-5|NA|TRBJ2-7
TGTGCCAGCAGTTACTATGGGGGGGGCACCTACGAGCAGTACTTC
CASSYYGGGTYEQYF
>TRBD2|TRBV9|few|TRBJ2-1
TGTGCCAGCAGCTTCAGCCTAGCGGGGGGGATCTACAATGAGCAGTTCTTC
CASSFSLAGGIYNEQFF
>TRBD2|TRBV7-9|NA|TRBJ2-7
TGTGCCAGCAGCCCGGGACTAGCGGGGTCCCTCGCGGTTTACGAGCAGTACTTC
CASSPGLAGSLAVYEQYF
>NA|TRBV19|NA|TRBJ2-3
TGTGCCAGTAGATGGGGGACTCACACAGATACGCAGTATTTT
CASRWGTHTDTQYF
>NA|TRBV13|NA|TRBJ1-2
TGTGCCAGCAGCTCCCGGGATCTTGACCTTCTGGGCGTACTTAAAGGGGGCTACACCTTC
CASSSRDLDLLGVLKGGYTF
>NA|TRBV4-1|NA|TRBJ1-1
TGCGCCAGCAGCCCGACGGGCACTGAAGCTTTCTTT
CASSPTGTEAFF
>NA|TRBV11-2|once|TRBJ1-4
TGTGCCAGCAGCTTCCGGCTCCTGCCGGGGGAAGGTGAAAAACTGTTTTTT
CASSFRLLPGEGEKLFF